This TCR beta chain is drawn from a study of long-term antiretroviral therapy in people with HIV. Study-level background: It was about a decade after the earliest samples that the 2015 immediate-ART recommendation appeared.

A note on this clone: Its antigen remains unknown.

This was the immunoSEQ v3.0 assay at survey level. Clones were sequenced by immunoSEQ multiplex PCR, and TCRdb holds only the in-frame ones, with some missing. The sample consists of about 22,000 clones, around 84% of them appearing once. Inclusion required at least two post-ART and at least one pre-ART PBMC samples. Whole-study findings and limits: Nothing was known about ART adherence, viral resistance or changes in therapy. Spans of CDR3 length were tighter for HIV repertoires than for controls.

The origin of this receptor is a woman under 40 with HIV. The sample in question was unsorted PBMCs, obtained 1.8 years before starting antiretroviral therapy.

This chain's CDR3 is CASSSGESSRETQYF. CDR3 sequence (DNA): TGTGCCAGCAGCTCGGGGGAGAGCTCTAGGGAGACCCAGTACTTC. This rearrangement joins TRBV11-2 to TRBJ2-5, with TRBD2 as a possible D gene (6 bases). Germline CDR1 is SGHAT and CDR2 is FQNNGV. The CDR3 loop spans 15 amino acids. Trimming pared 4 bases from V and 5 bases from J, leaving 17 bases between.